Presented here are 31 T cell receptor beta chains from one specimen sequenced in a study of blood T cell repertoires in COVID-19. Measured with immunoSEQ multiplex PCR; TCRdb has only the in-frame clones, and not every one. The table lists around 78,000 clones, approximately 88% of them singletons. Sequences were obtained from peripheral blood. Receptor source: a man in his fifties with active COVID-19.

V gene TRBV7-8 combines with J gene TRBJ1-2; 9 bases line up with TRBD1. This CDR3 is built from 16 residues. V lost 4 bases, J lost 8 bases, and 14 bases stayed unmatched. The germline CDR1 and CDR2 sequences are SGHVS and FQNEAQ. Written as DNA, the CDR3 is TGTGCCAGCAGCTACGACTCTCCGGGACAGGGTTTGGGCTACACCTTC. Translation: CASSYDSPGQGLGYTF.

The chain carries TRBV18 and TRBJ1-5; D is possibly TRBD1 (6 bases). V was cut by 3 bases and J by 2 bases, with 17 bases left in between. This CDR3 contains 17 residues. Per germline, CDR1 KGHSH and CDR2 LQKENI. DNA for the CDR3: TGTGCCAGCTCACCGGGGGCCTACGATGCGGGCAATCAGCCCCAGCATTTT. This translates into CASSPGAYDAGNQPQHF.

J is TRBJ1-2 and V is TRBV5-6, with D tentatively TRBD1 (5 bases). The germline CDR1 and CDR2 sequences are SGHDT and YYEEEE. The CDR3 totals 13 residues. V was trimmed by 3 bases and J by 3 bases, leaving 9 bases between them. Written as DNA, the CDR3 is TGTGCCAGCAGCTCAGGGTTGCACTATGGCTACACCTTC. Translating it yields CASSSGLHYGYTF.

The chain recombines TRBV5-5 with TRBJ1-5; TRBD1 agrees at 7 bases. CDR3 length equals 14 residues. CDR1 SGHKS and CDR2 YYEKEE come from the germline V gene (reference sequence). V dropped 4 bases and J dropped 3; count of bases not matched to a gene: 4. The CDR3 sequence: CASSPGQINQPQHF. Written as DNA, the CDR3 is TGTGCCAGCAGCCCGGGACAGATCAATCAGCCCCAGCATTTT.

This clone was detected a few times. The gene calls are TRBV7-2 and TRBJ2-1; D perhaps matches TRBD2 (6 bases). The germline V and J ends were trimmed by 7 bases and 3 bases, with 16 bases remaining between them. Germline V gene lookup returns CDR1 SGHTA and CDR2 FQGNSA. This CDR3 has 15 residues. The CDR3 here is CASTVQGGIYNEQFF. As DNA, the CDR3 is TGTGCCAGCACCGTTCAGGGCGGGATCTACAATGAGCAGTTCTTC.

This rearrangement joins TRBV19 to TRBJ2-7; the D gene is possibly TRBD1 (5 bases). The germline CDR1 and CDR2 sequences are LNHDA and SQIVND (reference sequence). V lost 4 bases, J lost 6 bases, and 16 bases lay in between. The CDR3 is 14 residues long. CDR3 nucleotides: TGTGCCAGTAGTAATGGTGGGGCTTTTACCGAGCAGTACTTC. Its translation is CASSNGGAFTEQYF.

The chain couples TRBV5-4 to TRBJ2-1; 7 positions match TRBD2. Germline lookup yields CDR1 SGHNT and CDR2 YYREEE (reference sequence). The CDR3 contains 18 residues. V lost 3 bases to trimming and J lost 0 bases; unmatched junction nucleotides: 12. CDR3 amino acids: CASSYLMGGGYSYNEQFF. In DNA form, the CDR3 reads TGTGCCAGCAGCTACTTAATGGGGGGGGGTTACTCCTACAATGAGCAGTTCTTC.

The V gene is TRBV28, the J gene TRBJ2-1; TRBD2 matches at 12 bases. The CDR3 runs 18 residues. Trimming took 6 bases from V and 4 from J; bases not matched to a gene: 13. Looked up from germline, CDR1 is MDHEN and CDR2 is SYDVKM. CDR3 amino acids: CASSLTGLAGSRYNEQFF. Here the CDR3 DNA reads TGTGCCAGCAGCTTAACAGGACTAGCGGGATCCCGTTACAATGAGCAGTTCTTC. The variable domain in full, completed from reference TRBV28 and TRBJ2-1, reads DVKVTQSSRYLVKRTGEKVFLECVQDMDHENMFWYRQDPGLGLRLIYFSYDVKMKEKGDIPEGYSVSREKKERFSLILESASTNQTSMYLCASSLTGLAGSRYNEQFFGPGTRLTVL.

This chain links TRBV28 with TRBJ1-6, with TRBD1 identical over 8 bases. This CDR3 is built from 14 residues. J lost 8 bases, V lost 4 bases, and 4 bases had no gene match. Germline loops: CDR1 MDHEN, CDR2 SYDVKM. The CDR3 DNA follows: TGTGCCAGCAGTTCCGGACAGGGAGATTCACCCCTCCACTTT. Translated: CASSSGQGDSPLHF.

This chain's CDR3 is CASSSGTGQTGELFF. The CDR3 DNA is TGCGCCAGCAGCTCCGGGACAGGTCAGACCGGGGAGCTGTTTTTT. The chain carries TRBV5-1 and TRBJ2-2, with 8 bases lining up with TRBD1. Germline assignment: CDR1 SGHRS and CDR2 YFSETQ. V lost 3 bases, J lost 5 bases, and 6 bases stayed unmatched. There are 15 residues in the CDR3.

The CDR3 DNA sequence: TGTGCCAGCAGCGTAGATGGGACAGCCTACTACGAGCAGTACTTC. The encoded protein is CASSVDGTAYYEQYF. The chain carries TRBV9 and TRBJ2-7, with 7 bases matching TRBD1. Germline values: CDR1 SGDLS, CDR2 YYNGEE. This CDR3 is built from 15 residues. V was pared by 0 bases and J by 3 bases, with 6 bases of the junction left unmatched. Combining the CDR3 with reference TRBV9 and TRBJ2-7 gives the whole variable domain DSGVTQTPKHLITATGQRVTLRCSPRSGDLSVYWYQQSLDQGLQFLIQYYNGEERAKGNILERFSAQQFPDLHSELNLSSLELGDSALYFCASSVDGTAYYEQYFGPGTRLTVT.

The chain couples TRBV19 to TRBJ1-6; 7 positions match TRBD1. Germline V gene data show CDR1 as LNHDA and CDR2 as SQIVND (reference sequence). This CDR3 is built from 14 residues. Unmatched junction bases numbered 5, after V lost 3 bases and J lost 9 bases. The CDR3 is CASSIPGQLSPLHF. CDR3 in DNA: TGTGCCAGTAGTATTCCGGGACAGCTTTCACCCCTCCACTTT.

This rearrangement joins TRBV28 to TRBJ2-3; 9 bases fit TRBD2. With 6 bases clipped from V and 1 base from J, the junction kept 5 bases outside the gene matches. Germline loops: CDR1 MDHEN, CDR2 SYDVKM. The CDR3 contains 15 residues. For the CDR3, the DNA is TGTGCCAGCAGGGCATGGACTAGCGGCACAGATACGCAGTATTTT. Its protein product is CASRAWTSGTDTQYF.

The table lists this clone with a few counts. The rearrangement uses TRBV5-1 and TRBJ2-7; the D gene is possibly TRBD2 (6 bases). The CDR3 contains 15 residues. The germline gives CDR1 SGHRS, CDR2 YFSETQ. V lost 0 bases to trimming and J lost 3 bases, with 13 bases between them. CDR3 DNA: TGCGCCAGCAGCTTGGTTCCGGGAGTGGACTACGAGCAGTACTTC. Translation: CASSLVPGVDYEQYF.

The rearrangement joins TRBV11-2 to TRBJ1-6; D ambiguous. CDR1 SGHAT and CDR2 FQNNGV come from the germline V gene. Trimming cost V 0 bases and J 0 bases, with 12 bases left between them. CDR3 length: 18 amino acids. CDR3 sequence (DNA): TGTGCCAGCAGCTTAGAAACATCCGGGATCTCCTATAATTCACCCCTCCACTTT. Its protein product is CASSLETSGISYNSPLHF.

J is TRBJ2-7 and V is TRBV27; TRBD1 matches 7 bases. The V and J ends lost 5 bases and 4 bases, in that order; junction bases with no gene match: 11. The germline CDR1 and CDR2 sequences are MNHEY and SMNVEV (reference sequence). The CDR3 runs to 15 residues. The CDR3 DNA sequence: TGTGCCAGCAGTGTTTCGGGGACAGCAGATTACGAGCAGTACTTC. This encodes CASSVSGTADYEQYF.

The gene calls are TRBV2 and TRBJ2-2, with a weak D call TRBD2 (6 bases). Germline V CDR1 and CDR2: SNHLY, FYNNEI. The CDR3 contains 14 residues. Trimming left V 10 bases short and J 1 base short, with 13 bases between. The CDR3 here is CATLLAMNTGELFF. The CDR3 DNA reads as TGTGCCACCTTACTAGCAATGAACACCGGGGAGCTGTTTTTT.

This rearrangement joins TRBV11-3 to TRBJ1-1, with 7 bases matching TRBD1. CDR3 length: 13 residues. The junction had 2 bases not matched to a gene; V was cut back by 5 bases and J by 2 bases. Per the germline V gene, CDR1 is SGHNT and CDR2 is YENEEA. This CDR3 reads CASSRQGNTEAFF. CDR3 bases: TGTGCCAGCAGCAGACAGGGAAACACTGAAGCTTTCTTT.

The chain is built from TRBV6-1 and TRBJ1-5; 9 positions agree with TRBD1. The trim removed 6 bases at V and 6 bases at J, leaving 9 bases unmatched. The CDR3 consists of 15 residues. In germline, CDR1 is MNHNS, CDR2 SASEGT. The CDR3, as DNA: TGTGCCAGCAGAGGGGACAGGGTGGTAGGTCAGCCCCAGCATTTT. This codes for CASRGDRVVGQPQHF.

This clone was counted only a few times. The chain links TRBV3-1 (or the pseudogene TRBV3-2) to TRBJ1-2, with D hard to call. CDR1 and CDR2 from the germline V gene are LGHDT and YNNKEL (reference sequence). Trimming stripped 7 bases from V and 8 bases from J, with 14 bases between. This CDR3 spans 12 amino acids. As DNA, the CDR3 is TGTGCCAGCACCACGGGGAGGAACGGCTACACCTTC. Amino acids: CASTTGRNGYTF.

The V gene is TRBV27, the J gene TRBJ2-1, with 10 nucleotides matching TRBD2. Germline trimming cut 8 bases from V and 11 bases from J; bases unmatched to any gene: 9. The CDR3 runs to 13 residues. Germline CDR1 MNHEY, CDR2 SMNVEV (reference sequence). The CDR3 spells CASRQRGGSKQFF. Here the CDR3 DNA reads TGTGCCAGCCGGCAGCGGGGGGGCTCCAAGCAGTTCTTC.

The chain joins TRBV24-1 to TRBJ2-3, with 8 bases that match TRBD2. This CDR3 comprises 17 residues. CDR1 and CDR2 from the germline V gene are KGHDR and SFDVKD. Trimming at V came to 5 bases and at J to 4 bases, leaving 13 bases not matched to a gene. The CDR3 loop is CATSGKRTSSLSDTQYF. Here the CDR3 DNA reads TGTGCCACCAGTGGAAAGAGGACTAGCTCGTTGTCAGATACGCAGTATTTT.

This chain uses TRBV6-2 or TRBV6-3 with TRBJ1-6, with D perhaps TRBD1 (5 bases). The ends were cut back, 2 bases at V and 9 bases at J, with 11 bases in the middle. Germline V gene sequence: CDR1 MNHEY, CDR2 SVGEGT. The CDR3 totals 14 residues. CDR3 protein: CASSYQGLGSPLHF. The CDR3 DNA is TGTGCCAGCAGTTACCAGGGCTTGGGTTCACCCCTCCACTTT.

This sequence joins TRBV5-4 and TRBJ1-5; D unresolved. Germline V CDR1 and CDR2: SGHNT, YYREEE (reference sequence). The CDR3 sequence is 16 residues long. Trimming removed 5 bases at V and 4 bases at J, with 19 bases between. As DNA, the CDR3 is TGTGCCAGCAGGTCAGGTGCAACCACGGGGAATCAGCCCCAGCATTTT. Its protein product is CASRSGATTGNQPQHF.

A single count supports this clone. The chain is built from TRBV11-3 and TRBJ1-4; 7 positions match TRBD1. After removal of 4 bases from V and 7 bases from J, the junction contained 6 bases not matched to a gene. Germline CDR1 and CDR2: SGHNT and YENEEA. The CDR3 covers 14 residues. For the CDR3, the DNA is TGTGCCAGCAGCTCCCCGACAGGGTTTGAAAAACTGTTTTTT. This encodes CASSSPTGFEKLFF.

V usage is TRBV29-1 and J usage is TRBJ1-2; TRBD1 might be the D (6 bases). Looked up from germline, CDR1 is SQVTM and CDR2 is ANQGSEA. CDR3 length equals 15 residues. V lost 0 bases and J lost 3, with 14 bases in between. The CDR3 DNA reads TGCAGCGTTGAAGATCCAACAGGGTATCACTATGGCTACACCTTC. The encoded protein is CSVEDPTGYHYGYTF.

This rearrangement joins TRBV6-5 to TRBJ2-3; possible D gene TRBD2, 5 bases. V lost 6 bases, J lost 8 bases, and 15 bases lay in between. Germline loops: CDR1 MNHEY, CDR2 SVGAGI. The CDR3 loop spans 13 amino acids. Here the CDR3 DNA reads TGTGCCAGCAGATCGACTACCCCAGCTACGCAGTATTTT. Translated, it gives CASRSTTPATQYF.

This rearrangement joins TRBV7-3 to TRBJ2-1; 13 bases line up with TRBD2. The CDR3 extends over 17 amino acids. Germline assignment: CDR1 SGHTA and CDR2 FQGTGA. V shed 5 bases and J 8 bases; nucleotides not matched to a gene: 12. The CDR3 protein is CASSLNLLAGGPHEQFF. CDR3 nucleotide sequence: TGTGCCAGCAGCCTTAACTTACTAGCGGGGGGGCCCCATGAGCAGTTCTTC.

The chain combines TRBV24-1 with TRBJ1-2; 10 bases are shared with TRBD1. The V gene end was trimmed by 3 bases and the J gene end by 3 bases; junction bases not matched to a gene: 3. CDR3 size: 15 residues. Germline V lookup: CDR1 KGHDR, CDR2 SFDVKD. The CDR3, as DNA: TGTGCCACCAGTGATGGACAGGGGGGAGACTATGGCTACACCTTC. Translated: CATSDGQGGDYGYTF.

This clone was recorded once. The chain employs TRBV5-8 and TRBJ2-7; TRBD2 might be the D (6 bases). The CDR3 covers 13 residues. V shed 4 bases and J shed 7 bases, with 15 bases lying between them. Germline V gives CDR1 SGHTS, CDR2 YDEGEE. CDR3 sequence (DNA): TGTGCCAGCAGCCGCGGAGGTCTAGCGGAGCAGTACTTC. Its protein is CASSRGGLAEQYF. The whole variable domain, filled in from reference TRBV5-8 and TRBJ2-7, reads EAGVTQSPTHLIKTRGQQATLRCSPISGHTSVYWYQQALGLGLQFLLWYDEGEERNRGNFPPRFSGRQFPNYSSELNVNALELEDSALYLCASSRGGLAEQYFGPGTRLTVT.

This chain uses TRBV6-6 with TRBJ1-1; no firm D call. The CDR3 is 13 amino acids. Trimming removed 4 bases at V and 1 base at J, with 7 bases between. Germline loops: CDR1 MNHNY, CDR2 SVGAGI (reference sequence). The CDR3 DNA sequence: TGTGCCAGCAGTTCAGACAAGAACACTGAAGCTTTCTTT. This encodes CASSSDKNTEAFF.